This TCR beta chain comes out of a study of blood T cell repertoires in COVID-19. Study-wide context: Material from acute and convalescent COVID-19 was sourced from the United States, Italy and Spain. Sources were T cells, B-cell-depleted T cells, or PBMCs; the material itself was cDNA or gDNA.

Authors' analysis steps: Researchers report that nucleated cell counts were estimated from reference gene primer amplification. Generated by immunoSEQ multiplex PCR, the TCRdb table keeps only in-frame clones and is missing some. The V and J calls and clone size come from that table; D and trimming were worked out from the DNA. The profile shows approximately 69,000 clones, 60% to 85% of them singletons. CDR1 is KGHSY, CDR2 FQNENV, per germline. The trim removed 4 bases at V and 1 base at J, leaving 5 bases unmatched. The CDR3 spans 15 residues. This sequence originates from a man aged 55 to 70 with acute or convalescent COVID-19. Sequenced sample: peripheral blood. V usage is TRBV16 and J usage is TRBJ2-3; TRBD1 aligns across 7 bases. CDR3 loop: CASSRPDRGTDTQYF. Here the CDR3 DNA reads TGTGCCAGCAGCCGACCCGACAGGGGCACAGATACGCAGTATTTT.